This T cell receptor beta chain was retrieved from a study of T cell clonality in common variable immunodeficiency. Points from the study as a whole: Repertoire-complication correlations in CVID were limited by patient heterogeneity.

The V and J ends lost 8 bases and 6 bases respectively, with 19 bases between them. Germline-derived CDR1 and CDR2 are GTSNPN and SVGIG (reference sequence). The CDR3 contains 14 residues. There are many counts of this clone. Its specificity is not known. The CDR3 end is not reached by the read, which stops 3 residues before it; the germline J gene fills it in. The protocol was immunoSEQ multiplex PCR, while the TCRdb copy is restricted to in-frame clones and leaves out a portion. The sample has tens of thousands of clones, none seen only once; the top ten hold about 0.8%. Caucasian heritage predominated among both patients and controls.

This chain connects TRBV30 to TRBJ1-4, with TRBD1 as a possible D gene (6 bases). The TCR originated in a person between 18 and 70 years old in good health. Specimen: peripheral blood mononuclear cells. This CDR3 reads CARGYRESDEKLFF. CDR3 DNA (partial): TGTGCCCGCGGCTACAGGGAATCCGATGAAAAA.